Listed below are T cell receptor beta chains from one sample, sequenced in a study of T cells in Graves' hyperthyroidism and ophthalmopathy. TCRdb reanalysed the multiplex PCR reads using MiXCR and keeps one entry per CDR3 protein. The data contain about 840,000 distinct CDR3 sequences, roughly 40% of them singletons. Sequencing was done on a sample of blood. All receptors derive from a man aged 18 to 29 with Graves' hyperthyroidism. The CDR3 runs from the conserved cysteine through the conserved F or W. D genes are given only for firm matches.

j_call | v_call | d_call | cdr3_aa
TRBJ2-5 | TRBV7-9 | . | CASSSETQYF
TRBJ1-1 | TRBV7-2 | . | CASSSVAGAAFF
TRBJ1-1 | TRBV20-1 | . | CSASAVIPRDNTEAFF
TRBJ2-2 | TRBV7-9 | . | CASRGVSGTHATGELFF
TRBJ2-7 | TRBV5-4 | . | CASSQDRLSGTYEQYF
TRBJ1-5 | TRBV15 | . | CATSRSRGAGAYEHF
TRBJ2-6 | TRBV2 | . | CASRGQTF
TRBJ2-2 | TRBV7-2 | TRBD2 | CASSPGGYTGELFF
TRBJ2-5 | TRBV7-3 | . | CASRAVPGTQETQYF
TRBJ2-7 | TRBV15 | . | CATSRDRGLDSYEQYF
TRBJ2-7 | TRBV4-1 | TRBD1 | CASSPSRDRYEQYF
TRBJ1-1 | TRBV5-8 | . | CASSLDRDVMNTEAFF
TRBJ1-1 | TRBV15 | . | CATSRETGGSGAFF
TRBJ1-2 | TRBV19 | . | CARESGLYGYTF
TRBJ2-7 | TRBV20-1 | TRBD2 | CSAGLAAGEQYF
TRBJ2-3 | TRBV29-1 | . | CSVELSSDTQYF
TRBJ2-2 | TRBV29-1 | . | CNVAPGPYGELFF
TRBJ1-5 | TRBV25-1 | TRBD1 | CASVGTGPNQPQHF
TRBJ1-5 | TRBV20-1 | . | CSATGYSNQPQHF
TRBJ1-6 | TRBV7-9 | . | CASSQEGSFYSPLHF
TRBJ2-7 | TRBV7-2 | . | CASSTAPASDSYEQYF
TRBJ2-5 | TRBV13 | TRBD1 | CASSFTQGHETQYF
TRBJ2-5 | TRBV20-1 | TRBD1 | CGAEDRFQETQYF
TRBJ2-5 | TRBV6-5 | TRBD2 | CASRPSGGFQETQYF
TRBJ1-3 | TRBV9 | . | CASSVGVSGNTIYF
TRBJ2-5 | TRBV5-1 | TRBD1 | CASTYTGGQETQYF
TRBJ2-7 | TRBV7-2 | TRBD2 | CASSRNSGSLSYEQYF
TRBJ2-2 | TRBV7-2 | . | CASSLASGGELFF
TRBJ2-7 | TRBV6-5 | . | CASRWTASSYEQYF
TRBJ2-5 | TRBV7-2 | . | CASSLVQGEETQYF
TRBJ2-7 | TRBV14 | . | CASSQDFGARNF
TRBJ2-2 | TRBV27 | . | CASSKPLSRPGELFF
TRBJ1-6 | TRBV2 | . | CASSQRTADSPLHF
TRBJ1-2 | TRBV20-1 | . | CSARDGLREHYGYTF
TRBJ2-7 | TRBV18 | . | CASSPPGLDYEQYF
TRBJ2-6 | TRBV25-1 | . | CASSPQSGSPSGANVLTF
TRBJ2-5 | TRBV7-9 | . | CASSLGALETQYF
TRBJ2-5 | TRBV20-1 | . | CSAKGGTGDQETQYF
TRBJ1-2 | TRBV29-1 | . | CSVDNRVGGYGYTF
TRBJ1-6 | TRBV6-1 | . | CASSLGEGLPLHF
TRBJ2-3 | TRBV24-1 | TRBD2 | CATSAGLAESTDTQYF
TRBJ1-2 | TRBV20-1 | TRBD1 | CSARHGTAIYGYTF
TRBJ2-7 | TRBV7-2 | . | CASSFGRVASYEQYF
TRBJ1-1 | TRBV7-8 | . | CASSVGGRTTEAFF
TRBJ1-5 | TRBV2 | TRBD1 | CASSEPWTGSKQPQHF
TRBJ1-1 | TRBV5-1 | . | CASTPGGSDTEAFF
TRBJ2-6 | TRBV10-3 | TRBD1 | CATGTGLEGANVLTF
TRBJ1-4 | TRBV7-2 | . | CASRGDGTNEKLFF
TRBJ1-1 | TRBV7-2 | . | CASSFDGHTEAFF
TRBJ2-7 | TRBV9 | TRBD1 | CASSVDYGTAYEQYF
TRBJ1-5 | TRBV10-3 | . | CADPGLNQPQHF
TRBJ2-7 | TRBV20-1 | . | CSATSRTGTTYEQYF
TRBJ2-2 | TRBV5-8 | . | CASIREELFF
TRBJ2-5 | TRBV20-1 | . | CSARNIRQGETQYF
TRBJ1-1 | TRBV7-2 | . | CASSLDSGQAFF
TRBJ2-2 | TRBV7-9 | . | CASSLEVIAPNTGELFF
TRBJ2-2 | TRBV5-1 | . | CASSFGLLNAGELFF
TRBJ1-2 | TRBV2 | . | CASSRTSGGDYGYTF
TRBJ2-7 | TRBV10-3 | . | CASRDGQSYEQYF